The clone carrying this T cell receptor (beta chain) was seen only once. The data belong to a study of T cell changes during pregnancy in multiple sclerosis. Libraries were prepared by immunoSEQ multiplex PCR; TCRdb keeps only in-frame clonotypes and omits some of them. The repertoire includes 110,000 or so clones, 80% to 95% of them detected once, and 6% to 7% sits in the top ten. CDR3 length: 14 amino acids. Trimming pared 7 bases from V and 5 bases from J, leaving 14 bases between. Germline-derived CDR1 and CDR2 are SNHLY and FYNNEI. The origin of this receptor is a female donor with multiple sclerosis, enrolled in a pregnancy study. V is TRBV2 and J is TRBJ1-4, with a tentative D call TRBD1 (6 bases). The material was peripheral blood, obtained before pregnancy. The CDR3 DNA reads TGTGCCAGCAACAACGACAGGCTGAATGAAAAACTGTTTTTT. Encoded protein: CASNNDRLNEKLFF. The full variable domain, completed using reference TRBV2 and TRBJ1-4, is EPEVTQTPSHQVTQMGQEVILRCVPISNHLYFYWYRQILGQKVEFLVSFYNNEISEKSEIFDDQFSVERPDGSNFTLKIRSTKLEDSAMYFCASNNDRLNEKLFFGSGTQLSVL.